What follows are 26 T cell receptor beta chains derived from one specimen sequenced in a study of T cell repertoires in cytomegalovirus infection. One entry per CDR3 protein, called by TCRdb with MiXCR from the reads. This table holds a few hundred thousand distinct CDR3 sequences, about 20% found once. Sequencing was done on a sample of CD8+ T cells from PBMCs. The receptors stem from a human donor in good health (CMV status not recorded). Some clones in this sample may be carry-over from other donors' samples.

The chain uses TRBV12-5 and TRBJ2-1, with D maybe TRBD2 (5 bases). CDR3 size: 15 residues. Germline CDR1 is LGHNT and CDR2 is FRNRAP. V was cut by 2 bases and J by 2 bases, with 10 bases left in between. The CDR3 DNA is TGTGCTAGTGGTTTGACGGGGTGGGCCTACAATGAGCAGTTCTTC. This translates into CASGLTGWAYNEQFF.

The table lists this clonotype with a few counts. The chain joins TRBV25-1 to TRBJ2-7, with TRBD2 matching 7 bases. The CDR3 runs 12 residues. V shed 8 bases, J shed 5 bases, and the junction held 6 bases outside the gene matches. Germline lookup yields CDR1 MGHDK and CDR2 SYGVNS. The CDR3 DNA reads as TGTGCCAGCTCCCAGGGAGGGAACGAGCAGTACTTC. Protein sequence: CASSQGGNEQYF.

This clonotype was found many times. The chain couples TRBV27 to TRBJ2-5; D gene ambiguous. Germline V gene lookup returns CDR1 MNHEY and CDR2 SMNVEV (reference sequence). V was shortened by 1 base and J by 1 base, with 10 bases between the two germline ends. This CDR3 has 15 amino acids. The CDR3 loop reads CASSLYTSPQETQYF. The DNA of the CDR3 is TGTGCCAGCAGTTTATATACCTCGCCCCAAGAGACCCAGTACTTC.

The DNA of the CDR3 is TGTGCCAGCAGTTTGGATGGGACGGATGAGCAGTTCTTC. It is translated as CASSLDGTDEQFF. The chain is built from TRBV12-3 or TRBV12-4 and TRBJ2-1; either TRBD1 or TRBD2 may supply D (5 bases each). V was cut by 3 bases and J by 8 bases, with 11 bases left in between. The length of the CDR3 is 13 residues.

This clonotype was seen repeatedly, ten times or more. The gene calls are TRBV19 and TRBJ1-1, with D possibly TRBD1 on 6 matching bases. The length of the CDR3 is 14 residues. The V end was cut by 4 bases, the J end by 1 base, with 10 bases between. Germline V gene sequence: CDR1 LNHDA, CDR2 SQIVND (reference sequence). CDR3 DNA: TGTGCCAGTAGTACACAGGGCACGAACACTGAAGCTTTCTTT. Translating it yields CASSTQGTNTEAFF. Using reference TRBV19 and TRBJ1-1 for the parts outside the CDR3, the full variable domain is DGGITQSPKYLFRKEGQNVTLSCEQNLNHDAMYWYRQDPGQGLRLIYYSQIVNDFQKGDIAEGYSVSREKKESFPLTVTSAQKNPTAFYLCASSTQGTNTEAFFGQGTRLTVV.

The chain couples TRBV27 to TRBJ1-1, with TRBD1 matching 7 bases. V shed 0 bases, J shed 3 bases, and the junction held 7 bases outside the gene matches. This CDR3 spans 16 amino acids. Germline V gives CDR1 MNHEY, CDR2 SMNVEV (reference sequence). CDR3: CASSLSGQGGDTEAFF. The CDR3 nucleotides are TGTGCCAGCAGTTTATCAGGTCAGGGGGGAGACACTGAAGCTTTCTTT.

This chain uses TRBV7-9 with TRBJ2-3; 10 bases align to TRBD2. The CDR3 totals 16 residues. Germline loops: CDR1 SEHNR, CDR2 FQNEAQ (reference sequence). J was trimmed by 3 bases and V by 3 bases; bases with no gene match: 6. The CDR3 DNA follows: TGTGCCAGCAGCTTGCAGCGGGGGGGCCAAACAGATACGCAGTATTTT. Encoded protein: CASSLQRGGQTDTQYF.

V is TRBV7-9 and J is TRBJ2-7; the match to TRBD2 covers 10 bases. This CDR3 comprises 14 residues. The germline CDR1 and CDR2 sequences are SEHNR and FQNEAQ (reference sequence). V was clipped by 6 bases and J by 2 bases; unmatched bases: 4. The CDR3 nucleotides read TGTGCCAGCAGTTCAACTAGCGGGGCCTACGAGCAGTACTTC. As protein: CASSSTSGAYEQYF.

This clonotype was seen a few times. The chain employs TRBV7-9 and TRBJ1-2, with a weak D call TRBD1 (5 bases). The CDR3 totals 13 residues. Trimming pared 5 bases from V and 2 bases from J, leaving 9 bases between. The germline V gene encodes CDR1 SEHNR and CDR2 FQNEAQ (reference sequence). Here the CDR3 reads CASSPGQNYGYTF. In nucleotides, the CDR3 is TGTGCCAGCAGCCCGGGGCAGAACTATGGCTACACCTTC. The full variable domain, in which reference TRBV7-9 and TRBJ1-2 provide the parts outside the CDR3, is DTGVSQNPRHKITKRGQNVTFRCDPISEHNRLYWYRQTLGQGPEFLTYFQNEAQLEKSRLLSDRFSAERPKGSFSTLEIQRTEQGDSAMYLCASSPGQNYGYTFGSGTRLTVV.

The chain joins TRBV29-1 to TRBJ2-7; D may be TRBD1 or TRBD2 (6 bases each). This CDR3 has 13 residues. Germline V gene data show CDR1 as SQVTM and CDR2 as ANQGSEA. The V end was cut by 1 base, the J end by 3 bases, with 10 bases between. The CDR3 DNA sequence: TGCAGCGTTGAAGGGGGGGCCTACTACGAGCAGTACTTC. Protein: CSVEGGAYYEQYF.

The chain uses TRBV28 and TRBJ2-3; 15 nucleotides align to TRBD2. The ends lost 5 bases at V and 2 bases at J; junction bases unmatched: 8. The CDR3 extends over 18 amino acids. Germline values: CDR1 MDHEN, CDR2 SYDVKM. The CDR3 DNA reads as TGTGCCAGCAGTACACCGGGGACTAGCGGGGGGACCACAGATACGCAGTATTTT. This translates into CASSTPGTSGGTTDTQYF.

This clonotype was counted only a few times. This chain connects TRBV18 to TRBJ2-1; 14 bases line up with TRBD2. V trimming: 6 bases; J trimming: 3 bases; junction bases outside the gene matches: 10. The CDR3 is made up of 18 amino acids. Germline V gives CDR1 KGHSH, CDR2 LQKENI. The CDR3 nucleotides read TGTGCCAGCTCCTGGACTAGCGGGGGGTCGGCCCTCTACAATGAGCAGTTCTTC. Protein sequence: CASSWTSGGSALYNEQFF.

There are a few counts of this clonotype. The CDR3 region has the DNA TGTGCCAGCTATGGCTACACCTTC. Its protein is CASYGYTF. J is TRBJ1-2 and V is TRBV2; D is undetermined. This CDR3 is 8 amino acids long. The germline CDR1 and CDR2 sequences are SNHLY and FYNNEI. Trimming removed 8 bases from V and 5 bases from J, with 0 bases in between. Variable domain in full (rest from reference TRBV2 and TRBJ1-2): EPEVTQTPSHQVTQMGQEVILRCVPISNHLYFYWYRQILGQKVEFLVSFYNNEISEKSEIFDDQFSVERPDGSNFTLKIRSTKLEDSAMYFCASYGYTFGSGTRLTVV.

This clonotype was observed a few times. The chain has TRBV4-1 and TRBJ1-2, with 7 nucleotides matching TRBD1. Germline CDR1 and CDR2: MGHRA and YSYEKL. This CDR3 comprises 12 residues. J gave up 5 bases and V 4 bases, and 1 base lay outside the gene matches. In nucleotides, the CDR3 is TGCGCCAGCAGCCGGACAGGATATGGCTACACCTTC. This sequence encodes CASSRTGYGYTF.

CDR3 sequence reads: CASSPFGSQETQYF. The CDR3 nucleotides are TGTGCCAGCAGTCCCTTTGGGAGCCAAGAGACCCAGTACTTC. The genes are TRBV6-6 and TRBJ2-5; tentatively, D is TRBD2 (5 bases). The CDR3 sequence is 14 residues long. Germline CDR1 reads MNHNY; CDR2 reads SVGAGI (reference sequence). Deletions cut 5 bases from V and 1 base from J, with 11 bases between.

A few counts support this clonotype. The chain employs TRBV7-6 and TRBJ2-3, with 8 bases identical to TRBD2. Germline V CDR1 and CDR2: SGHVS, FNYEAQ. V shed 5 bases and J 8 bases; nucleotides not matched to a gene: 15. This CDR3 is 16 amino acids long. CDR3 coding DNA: TGTGCCAGCAGCCTCCTGGGCGGGGGGTCGAAAGGTACGCAGTATTTT. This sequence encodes CASSLLGGGSKGTQYF.

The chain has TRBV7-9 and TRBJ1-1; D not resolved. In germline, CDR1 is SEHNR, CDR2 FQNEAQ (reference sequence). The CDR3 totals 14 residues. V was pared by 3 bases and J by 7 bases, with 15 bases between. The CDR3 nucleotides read TGTGCCAGCAGCTTTACAATAAGCGACAATGAAGCTTTCTTT. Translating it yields CASSFTISDNEAFF.

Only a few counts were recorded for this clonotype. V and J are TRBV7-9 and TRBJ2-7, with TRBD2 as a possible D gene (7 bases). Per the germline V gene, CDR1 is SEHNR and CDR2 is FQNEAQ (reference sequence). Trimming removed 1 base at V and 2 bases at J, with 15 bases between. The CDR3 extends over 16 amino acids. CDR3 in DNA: TGTGCCAGCAGCTTAGGCGCGGGGGCTACGACCTACGAGCAGTACTTC. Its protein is CASSLGAGATTYEQYF.

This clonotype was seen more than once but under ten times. Written as DNA, the CDR3 is TGTGCCAGCAGTTTAGTGGAGGCGGGGGGAAACGGGCAGTTCTTC. Its translation: CASSLVEAGGNGQFF. This chain links TRBV28 with TRBJ2-1; 8 bases agree with TRBD2. There are 15 residues in the CDR3. After removal of 2 bases from V and 12 bases from J, the junction contained 12 bases not matched to a gene. CDR1 is MDHEN, CDR2 SYDVKM, per germline.

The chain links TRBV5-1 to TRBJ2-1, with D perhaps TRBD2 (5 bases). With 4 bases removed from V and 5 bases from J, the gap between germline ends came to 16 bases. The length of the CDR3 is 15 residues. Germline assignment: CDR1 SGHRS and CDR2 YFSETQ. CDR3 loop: CASSLFGGGNNEQFF. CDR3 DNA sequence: TGCGCCAGCAGCCTTTTTGGAGGTGGGAACAATGAGCAGTTCTTC.

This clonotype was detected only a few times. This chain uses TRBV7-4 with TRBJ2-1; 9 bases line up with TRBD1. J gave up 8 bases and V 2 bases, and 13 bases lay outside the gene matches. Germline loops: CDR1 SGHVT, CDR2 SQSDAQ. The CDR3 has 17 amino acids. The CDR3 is CASSLYWGQGLEDEQFF. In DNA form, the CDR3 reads TGTGCCAGCAGCTTATATTGGGGACAGGGACTCGAGGATGAGCAGTTCTTC.

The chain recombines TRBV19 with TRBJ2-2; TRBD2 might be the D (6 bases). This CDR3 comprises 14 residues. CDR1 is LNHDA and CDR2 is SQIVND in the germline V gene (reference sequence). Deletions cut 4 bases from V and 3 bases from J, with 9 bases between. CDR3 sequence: CASSRLEDTGELFF. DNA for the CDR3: TGTGCCAGTAGTAGACTAGAGGACACCGGGGAGCTGTTTTTT.

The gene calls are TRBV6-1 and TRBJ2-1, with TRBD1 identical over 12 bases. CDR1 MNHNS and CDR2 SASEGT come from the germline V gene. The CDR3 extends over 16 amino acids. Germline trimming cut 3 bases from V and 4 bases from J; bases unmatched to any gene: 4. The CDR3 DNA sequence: TGTGCCAGCAGTGATTTGGGACAGGGGGCTTACAATGAGCAGTTCTTC. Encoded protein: CASSDLGQGAYNEQFF.

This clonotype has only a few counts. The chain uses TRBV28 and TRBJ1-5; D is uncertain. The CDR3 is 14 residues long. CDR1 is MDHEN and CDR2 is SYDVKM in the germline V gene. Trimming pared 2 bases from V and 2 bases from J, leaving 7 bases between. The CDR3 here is CASSLLRGNQPQHF. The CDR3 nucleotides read TGTGCCAGCAGTTTACTGAGGGGCAATCAGCCCCAGCATTTT.

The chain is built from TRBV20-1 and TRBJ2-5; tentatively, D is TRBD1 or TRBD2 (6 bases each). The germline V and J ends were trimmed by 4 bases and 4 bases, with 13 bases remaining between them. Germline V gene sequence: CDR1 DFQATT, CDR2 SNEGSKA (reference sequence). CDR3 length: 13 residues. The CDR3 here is CSANGGNVETQYF. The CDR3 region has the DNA TGCAGTGCTAACGGGGGCAATGTAGAGACCCAGTACTTC.

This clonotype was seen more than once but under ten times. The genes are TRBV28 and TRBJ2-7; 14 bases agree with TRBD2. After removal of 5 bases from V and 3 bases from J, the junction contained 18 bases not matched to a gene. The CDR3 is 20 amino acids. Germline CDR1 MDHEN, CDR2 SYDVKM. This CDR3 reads CASSSWDRRTSGGHFYEQYF. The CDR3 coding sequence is TGTGCCAGCAGTAGCTGGGACAGACGGACTAGCGGGGGGCACTTCTACGAGCAGTACTTC.